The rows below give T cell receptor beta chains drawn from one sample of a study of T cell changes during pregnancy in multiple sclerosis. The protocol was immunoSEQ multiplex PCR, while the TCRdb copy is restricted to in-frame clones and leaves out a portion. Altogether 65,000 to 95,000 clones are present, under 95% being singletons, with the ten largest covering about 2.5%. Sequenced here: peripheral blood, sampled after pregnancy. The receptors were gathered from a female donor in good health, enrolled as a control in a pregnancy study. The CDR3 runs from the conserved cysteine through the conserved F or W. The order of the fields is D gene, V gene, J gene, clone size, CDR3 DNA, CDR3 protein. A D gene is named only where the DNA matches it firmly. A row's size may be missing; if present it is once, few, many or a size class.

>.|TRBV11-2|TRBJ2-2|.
TGTGCCAGCAGAAGACTAGGAACCGGGGAGCTGTTTTTT
CASRRLGTGELFF
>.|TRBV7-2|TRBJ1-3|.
TGTGCCAGCAGCTTAAGTTTTTCGGGAGACACCATATATTTT
CASSLSFSGDTIYF
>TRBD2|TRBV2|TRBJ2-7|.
TGTGCCAGCAGACCCGGACTAGCGGGGGAGAGGTGGGACGAGCAGTACTTC
CASRPGLAGERWDEQYF
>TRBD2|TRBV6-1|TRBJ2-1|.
TGTGCCACCACGGGGACTAGCGGCTACAATGAGCAGTTCTTC
CATTGTSGYNEQFF
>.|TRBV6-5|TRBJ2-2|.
TGTGCCAGCAGTTACACCTATCGTTTCTCCGGGGAGCTGTTTTTT
CASSYTYRFSGELFF
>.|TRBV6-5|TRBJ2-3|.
TGTGCCAGCAAGTGGGTCGGGGGGACACAAGATACGCAGTATTTT
CASKWVGGTQDTQYF
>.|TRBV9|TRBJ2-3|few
TGTGCCAGCAGCGCAATTGAGGGAACGCAGTATTTT
CASSAIEGTQYF
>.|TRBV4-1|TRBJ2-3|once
TGCGCCAGCAGCCGCCGGAGGGATACGCAGTATTTT
CASSRRRDTQYF
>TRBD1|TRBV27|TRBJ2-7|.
TGTGCCAGCAGTTCAAGAAACTGGACAGGGCACTACGAGCAGTACTTC
CASSSRNWTGHYEQYF
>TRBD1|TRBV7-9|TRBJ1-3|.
TGTGCCAGCAGCCCGGGACAGAACTCTGGAAACACCATATATTTT
CASSPGQNSGNTIYF
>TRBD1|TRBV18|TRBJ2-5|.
TGTGCCAGCTCACCATTAGTATCGACAGGGGGCCGATACCAAGAGACCCAGTACTTC
CASSPLVSTGGRYQETQYF
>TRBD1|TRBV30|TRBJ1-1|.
TGTGCCGGAGGACAGGGAATGAACACTGAAGCTTTCTTT
CAGGQGMNTEAFF
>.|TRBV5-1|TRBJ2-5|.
TGCGCCAGCAGCCCGACAGCACAAGAGACCCAGTACTTC
CASSPTAQETQYF
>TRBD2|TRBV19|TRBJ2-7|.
TGTGCCACCCAAGAGGAGGGAGGGCCTTACGAGCAGTACTTC
CATQEEGGPYEQYF
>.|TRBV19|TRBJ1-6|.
TGTGCCAGTAGTATAGGGTCGTTTCACCCTCCCTTAGATAATTCACCCCTCCACTTT
CASSIGSFHPPLDNSPLHF
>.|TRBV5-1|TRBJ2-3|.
TGCGCCAGCAGCTTGCGACAGGTGGGAAACACAGATACGCAGTATTTT
CASSLRQVGNTDTQYF
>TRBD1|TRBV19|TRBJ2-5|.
TGTGCCAGTAGCCAACCGGGACAGGGAGAGACCCAGTACTTC
CASSQPGQGETQYF
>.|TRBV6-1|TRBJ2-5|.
TGTGCCAGCGGGGAGGAATTAAAGACCCAGTACTTC
CASGEELKTQYF
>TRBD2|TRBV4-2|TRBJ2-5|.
TGTGCCAGCAGCCAAAGCCCGACTAGCCCCGAGACCCAGTACTTC
CASSQSPTSPETQYF
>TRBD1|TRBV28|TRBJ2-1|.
TGTGCCAGCAGCCCGACAGGGGCCTCCTACAATGAGCAGTTCTTC
CASSPTGASYNEQFF
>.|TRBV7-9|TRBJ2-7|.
TGTGCCAGCAGTCCCTTAGGCACAGGGTCATCCTACGAGCAGTACTTC
CASSPLGTGSSYEQYF
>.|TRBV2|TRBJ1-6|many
TGTGCCAGCAGTGACAGGGGAGGGAATTCACCCCTCCACTTT
CASSDRGGNSPLHF
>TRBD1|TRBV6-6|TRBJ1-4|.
TGTGCCAGCACTCCGACAGGGGGCGGCGGGGATGAAAAACTGTTTTTT
CASTPTGGGGDEKLFF
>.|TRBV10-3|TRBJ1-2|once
TGTGCCATCAGTGAGTCGGCGGGAGCTAACTATGGCTACACCTTC
CAISESAGANYGYTF
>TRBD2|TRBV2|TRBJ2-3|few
TGTGCCAGCAGTGAATTGCGGGGGGGTACGCAGTATTTT
CASSELRGGTQYF
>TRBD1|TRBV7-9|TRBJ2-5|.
TGTGCCAGCAGCTTAGTTAGCCCGACAGGGAAAGAGACCCAGTACTTC
CASSLVSPTGKETQYF
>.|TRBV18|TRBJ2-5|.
TGTGCCAGCTCACCCGGGGAGACCCAGTACTTC
CASSPGETQYF
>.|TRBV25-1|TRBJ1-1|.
TGTGCCAGCAGTGAAGGGGCAGGGGTTGAAGCTTTCTTT
CASSEGAGVEAFF
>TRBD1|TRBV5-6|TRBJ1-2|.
TGTGCCAGCAGCCACCCAACAGGGGGCGATGGCTACACCTTC
CASSHPTGGDGYTF